This T cell receptor beta chain was documented in a study of blood T cell repertoires in COVID-19. Libraries were prepared by immunoSEQ multiplex PCR; TCRdb keeps only in-frame clonotypes and omits some of them. Of around 300,000 clones listed, over 80% are singletons. V was pared by 2 bases and J by 4 bases, with 9 bases between. This CDR3 spans 13 amino acids. CDR1 is SGHRS, CDR2 YFSETQ, per germline. The specimen sequenced was peripheral blood. The V and J genes are TRBV5-1 and TRBJ1-2; D unclear. The TCR was taken from a middle-aged woman with acute or convalescent COVID-19. The chain's CDR3 is CASSFTQPYGYTF. CDR3 coding DNA: TGCGCCAGCAGCTTTACACAGCCCTATGGCTACACCTTC.